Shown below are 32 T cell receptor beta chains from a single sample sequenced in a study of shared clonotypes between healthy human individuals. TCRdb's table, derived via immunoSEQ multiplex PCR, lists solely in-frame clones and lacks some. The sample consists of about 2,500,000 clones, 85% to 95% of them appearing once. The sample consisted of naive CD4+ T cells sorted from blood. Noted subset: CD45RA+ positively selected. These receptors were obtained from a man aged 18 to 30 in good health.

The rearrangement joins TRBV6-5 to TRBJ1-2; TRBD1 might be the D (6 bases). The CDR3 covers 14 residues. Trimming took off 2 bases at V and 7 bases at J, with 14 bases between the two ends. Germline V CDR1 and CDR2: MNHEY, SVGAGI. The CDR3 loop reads CASSYGGRKGGYTF. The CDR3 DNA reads TGTGCCAGCAGTTACGGGGGGCGCAAGGGTGGCTACACCTTC.

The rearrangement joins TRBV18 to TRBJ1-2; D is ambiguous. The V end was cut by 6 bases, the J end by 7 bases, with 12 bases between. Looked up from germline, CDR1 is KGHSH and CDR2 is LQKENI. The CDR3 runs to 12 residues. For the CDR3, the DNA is TGTGCCAGCTCGCCAGCTGTGGGTGGCTACACCTTC. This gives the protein CASSPAVGGYTF.

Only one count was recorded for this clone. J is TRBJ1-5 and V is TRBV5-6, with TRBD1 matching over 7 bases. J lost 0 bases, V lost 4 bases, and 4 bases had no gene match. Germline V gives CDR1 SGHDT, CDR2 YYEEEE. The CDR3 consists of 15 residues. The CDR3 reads CASSAGTVSNQPQHF. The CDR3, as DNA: TGTGCCAGCAGCGCCGGGACAGTTAGCAATCAGCCCCAGCATTTT. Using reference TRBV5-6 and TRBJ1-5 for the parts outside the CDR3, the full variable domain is DAGVTQSPTHLIKTRGQQVTLRCSPKSGHDTVSWYQQALGQGPQFIFQYYEEEERQRGNFPDRFSGHQFPNYSSELNVNALLLGDSALYLCASSAGTVSNQPQHFGDGTRLSIL.

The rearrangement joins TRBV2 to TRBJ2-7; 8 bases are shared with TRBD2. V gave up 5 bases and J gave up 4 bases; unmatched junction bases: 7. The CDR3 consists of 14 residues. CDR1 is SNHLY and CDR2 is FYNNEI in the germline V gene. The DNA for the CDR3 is TGTGCCAGCAGTCAAGGACTAGCAGCTTACGAGCAGTACTTC. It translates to CASSQGLAAYEQYF. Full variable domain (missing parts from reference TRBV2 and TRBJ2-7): EPEVTQTPSHQVTQMGQEVILRCVPISNHLYFYWYRQILGQKVEFLVSFYNNEISEKSEIFDDQFSVERPDGSNFTLKIRSTKLEDSAMYFCASSQGLAAYEQYFGPGTRLTVT.

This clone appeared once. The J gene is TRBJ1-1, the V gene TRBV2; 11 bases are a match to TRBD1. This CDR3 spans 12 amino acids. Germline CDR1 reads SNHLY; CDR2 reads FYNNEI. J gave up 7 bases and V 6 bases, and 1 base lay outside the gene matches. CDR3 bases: TGTGCCAGCAGGGGGACAGGGGGTGAAGCTTTCTTT. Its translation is CASRGTGGEAFF.

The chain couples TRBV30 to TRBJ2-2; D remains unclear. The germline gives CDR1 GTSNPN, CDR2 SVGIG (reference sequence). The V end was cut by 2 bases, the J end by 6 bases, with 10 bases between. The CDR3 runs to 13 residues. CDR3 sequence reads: CAWSPRPAGELFF. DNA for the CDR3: TGTGCCTGGAGTCCCCGGCCCGCCGGGGAGCTGTTTTTT.

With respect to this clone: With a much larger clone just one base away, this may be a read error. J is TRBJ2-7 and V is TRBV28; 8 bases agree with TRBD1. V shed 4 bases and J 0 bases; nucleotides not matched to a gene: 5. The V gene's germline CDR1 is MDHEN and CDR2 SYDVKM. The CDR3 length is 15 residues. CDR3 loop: CASSYRDRSSYEQYF. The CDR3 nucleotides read TGTGCCAGCAGTTACCGGGACAGGAGCTCCTACGAGCAGTACTTC. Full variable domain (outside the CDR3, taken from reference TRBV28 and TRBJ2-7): DVKVTQSSRYLVKRTGEKVFLECVQDMDHENMFWYRQDPGLGLRLIYFSYDVKMKEKGDIPEGYSVSREKKERFSLILESASTNQTSMYLCASSYRDRSSYEQYFGPGTRLTVT.

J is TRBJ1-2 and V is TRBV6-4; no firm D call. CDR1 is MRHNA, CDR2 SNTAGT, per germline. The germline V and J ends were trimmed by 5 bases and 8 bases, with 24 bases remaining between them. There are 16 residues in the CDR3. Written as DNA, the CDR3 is TGTGCCAGCAGTAAGGAGGGTGGCATTCCAACCCCGGGCTACACCTTC. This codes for CASSKEGGIPTPGYTF.

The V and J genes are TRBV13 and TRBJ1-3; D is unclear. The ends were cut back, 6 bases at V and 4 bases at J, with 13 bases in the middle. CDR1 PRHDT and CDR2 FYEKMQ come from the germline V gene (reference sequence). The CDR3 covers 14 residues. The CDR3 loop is CASSPRPVGNTIYF. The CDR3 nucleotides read TGTGCCAGCAGTCCCCGGCCGGTGGGAAACACCATATATTTT.

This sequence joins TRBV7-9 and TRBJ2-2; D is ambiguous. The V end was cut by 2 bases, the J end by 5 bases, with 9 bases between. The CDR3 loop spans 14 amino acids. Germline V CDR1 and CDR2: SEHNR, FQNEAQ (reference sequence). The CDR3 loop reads CASSLRLPTGELFF. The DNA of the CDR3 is TGTGCCAGCAGCTTACGGCTACCGACCGGGGAGCTGTTTTTT.

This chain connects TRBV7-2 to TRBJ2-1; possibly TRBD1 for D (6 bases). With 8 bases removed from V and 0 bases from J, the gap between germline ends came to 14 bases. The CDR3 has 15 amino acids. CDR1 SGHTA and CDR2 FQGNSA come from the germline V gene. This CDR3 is CASVPGGFSYNEQFF. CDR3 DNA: TGTGCCAGCGTCCCTGGGGGCTTCTCCTACAATGAGCAGTTCTTC.

The DNA of the CDR3 is TGTGCCAGCAGCTTGGACAAAGATCAGCCCCAGCATTTT. Protein: CASSLDKDQPQHF. V is TRBV5-4 and J is TRBJ1-5; the D is unclear. CDR3 length: 13 residues. Per germline, CDR1 SGHNT and CDR2 YYREEE (reference sequence). Trimming took off 0 bases at V and 5 bases at J, with 6 bases between the two ends.

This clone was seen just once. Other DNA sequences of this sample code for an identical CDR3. The CDR3 loop reads CASSLAGPQETQYF. CDR3 sequence (DNA): TGTGCCAGCAGCTTAGCGGGCCCCCAAGAGACCCAGTACTTC. This rearrangement joins TRBV7-2 to TRBJ2-5; D not resolved. Germline CDR1 SGHTA, CDR2 FQGNSA. Between the trimmed V and J ends, which lost 0 bases and 1 base, there was a span of 6 bases. The CDR3 is 14 residues long.

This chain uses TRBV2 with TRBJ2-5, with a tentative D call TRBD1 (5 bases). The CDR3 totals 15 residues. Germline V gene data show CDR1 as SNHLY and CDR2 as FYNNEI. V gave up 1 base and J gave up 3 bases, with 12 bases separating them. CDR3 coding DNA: TGTGCCAGCAGTGAAGAGGGGCGCTTGAAAGAGACCCAGTACTTC. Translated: CASSEEGRLKETQYF.

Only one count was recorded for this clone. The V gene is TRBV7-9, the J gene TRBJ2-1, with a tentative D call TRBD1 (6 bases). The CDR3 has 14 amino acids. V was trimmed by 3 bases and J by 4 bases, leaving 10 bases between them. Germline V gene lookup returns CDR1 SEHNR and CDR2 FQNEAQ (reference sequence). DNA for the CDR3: TGTGCCAGCAGCTTCCGACAGGATTACAATGAGCAGTTCTTC. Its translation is CASSFRQDYNEQFF.

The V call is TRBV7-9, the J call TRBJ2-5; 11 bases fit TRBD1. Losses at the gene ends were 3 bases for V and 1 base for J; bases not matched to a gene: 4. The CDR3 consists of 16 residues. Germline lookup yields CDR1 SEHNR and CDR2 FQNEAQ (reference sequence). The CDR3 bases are TGTGCCAGCAGCTTCTCCGGGACAGGGGGCCAAGAGACCCAGTACTTC. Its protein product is CASSFSGTGGQETQYF. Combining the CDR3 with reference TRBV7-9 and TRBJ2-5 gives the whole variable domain DTGVSQNPRHKITKRGQNVTFRCDPISEHNRLYWYRQTLGQGPEFLTYFQNEAQLEKSRLLSDRFSAERPKGSFSTLEIQRTEQGDSAMYLCASSFSGTGGQETQYFGPGTRLLVL.

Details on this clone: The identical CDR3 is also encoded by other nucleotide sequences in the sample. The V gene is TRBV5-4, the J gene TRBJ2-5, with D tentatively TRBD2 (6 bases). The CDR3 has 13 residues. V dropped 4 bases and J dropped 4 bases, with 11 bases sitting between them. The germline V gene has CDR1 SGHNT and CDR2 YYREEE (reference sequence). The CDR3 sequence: CASSPGLRETQYF. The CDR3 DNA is TGTGCCAGCAGCCCCGGACTAAGAGAGACCCAGTACTTC.

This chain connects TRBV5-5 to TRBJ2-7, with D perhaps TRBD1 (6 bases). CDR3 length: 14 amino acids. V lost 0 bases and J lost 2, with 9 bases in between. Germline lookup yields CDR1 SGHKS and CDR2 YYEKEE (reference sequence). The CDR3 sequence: CASSLEGVPYEQYF. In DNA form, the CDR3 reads TGTGCCAGCAGCTTGGAGGGGGTCCCCTACGAGCAGTACTTC.

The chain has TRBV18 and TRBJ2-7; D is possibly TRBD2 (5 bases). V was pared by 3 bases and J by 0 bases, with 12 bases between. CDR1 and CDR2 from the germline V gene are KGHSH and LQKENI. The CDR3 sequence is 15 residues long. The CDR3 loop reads CASSPGLGYSYEQYF. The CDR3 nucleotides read TGTGCCAGCTCACCCGGACTGGGATACTCCTACGAGCAGTACTTC.

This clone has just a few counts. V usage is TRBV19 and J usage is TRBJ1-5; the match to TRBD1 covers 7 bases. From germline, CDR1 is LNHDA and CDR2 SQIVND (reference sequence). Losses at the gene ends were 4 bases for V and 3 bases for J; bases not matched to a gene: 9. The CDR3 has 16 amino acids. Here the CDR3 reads CASSKTTGRNNQPQHF. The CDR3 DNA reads TGTGCCAGTAGTAAGACGACAGGGAGGAACAATCAGCCCCAGCATTTT.

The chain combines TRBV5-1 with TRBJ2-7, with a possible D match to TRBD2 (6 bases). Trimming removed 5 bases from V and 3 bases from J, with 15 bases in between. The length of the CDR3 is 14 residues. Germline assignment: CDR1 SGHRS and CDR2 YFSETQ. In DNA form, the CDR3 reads TGCGCCAGCAGTCTACTCGGGGGAAACTACGAGCAGTACTTC. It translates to CASSLLGGNYEQYF. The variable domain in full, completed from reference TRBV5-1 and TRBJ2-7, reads KAGVTQTPRYLIKTRGQQVTLSCSPISGHRSVSWYQQTPGQGLQFLFEYFSETQRNKGNFPGRFSGRQFSNSRSEMNVSTLELGDSALYLCASSLLGGNYEQYFGPGTRLTVT.

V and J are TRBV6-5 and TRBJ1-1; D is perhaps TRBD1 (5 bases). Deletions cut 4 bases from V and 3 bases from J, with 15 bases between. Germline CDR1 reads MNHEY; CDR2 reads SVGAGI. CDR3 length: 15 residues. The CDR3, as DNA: TGTGCCAGCAGTTCCTCAGGGAGGGAACACACTGAAGCTTTCTTT. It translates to CASSSSGREHTEAFF.

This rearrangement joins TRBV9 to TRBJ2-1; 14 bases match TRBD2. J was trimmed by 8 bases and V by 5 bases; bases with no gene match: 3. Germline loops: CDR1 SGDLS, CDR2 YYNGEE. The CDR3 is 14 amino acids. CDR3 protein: CASSGTSGGDEQFF. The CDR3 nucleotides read TGTGCCAGCAGTGGGACTAGCGGGGGCGATGAGCAGTTCTTC.

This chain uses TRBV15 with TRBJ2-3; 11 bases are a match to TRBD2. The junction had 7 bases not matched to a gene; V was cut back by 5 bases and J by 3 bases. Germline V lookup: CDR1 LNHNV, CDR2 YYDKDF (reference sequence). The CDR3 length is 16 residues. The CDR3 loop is CATSLQGLAATDTQYF. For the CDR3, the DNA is TGTGCCACCAGCCTTCAGGGACTAGCGGCGACAGATACGCAGTATTTT.

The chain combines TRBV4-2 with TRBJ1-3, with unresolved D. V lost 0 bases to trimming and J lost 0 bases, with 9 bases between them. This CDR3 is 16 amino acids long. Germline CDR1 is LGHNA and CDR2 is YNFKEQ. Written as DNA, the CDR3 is TGTGCCAGCAGCCAAGATTGGGCAAACTCTGGAAACACCATATATTTT. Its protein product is CASSQDWANSGNTIYF.

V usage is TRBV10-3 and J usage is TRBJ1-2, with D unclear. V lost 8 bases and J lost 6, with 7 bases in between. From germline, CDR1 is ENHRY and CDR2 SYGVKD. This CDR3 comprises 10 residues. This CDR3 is CAIGKDGYTF. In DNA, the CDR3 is TGTGCCATCGGGAAAGATGGCTACACCTTC.

CDR3 coding DNA: TGTGCCAGCAGCTCTACTATTACCAGACAGGCCAAAAACATTCAGTACTTC. Its protein product is CASSSTITRQAKNIQYF. The chain uses TRBV7-2 and TRBJ2-4; maybe TRBD1 (5 bases). Trimming took 4 bases from V and 1 from J, leaving 17 bases between them. This CDR3 comprises 17 residues. Per the germline V gene, CDR1 is SGHTA and CDR2 is FQGNSA.

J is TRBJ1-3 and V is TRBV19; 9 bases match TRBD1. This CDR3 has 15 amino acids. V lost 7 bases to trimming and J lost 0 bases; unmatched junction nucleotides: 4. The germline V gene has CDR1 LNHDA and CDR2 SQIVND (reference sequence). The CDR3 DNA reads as TGTGCCAGTAAGGGGACAGGGAGCTCTGGAAACACCATATATTTT. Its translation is CASKGTGSSGNTIYF.

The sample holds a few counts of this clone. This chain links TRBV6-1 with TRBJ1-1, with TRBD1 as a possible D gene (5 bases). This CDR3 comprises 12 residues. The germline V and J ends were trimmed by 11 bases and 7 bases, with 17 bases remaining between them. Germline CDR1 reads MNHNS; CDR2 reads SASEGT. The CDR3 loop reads CAGSYGGVEAFF. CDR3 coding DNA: TGTGCCGGGTCATATGGGGGTGTTGAAGCTTTCTTT.

The CDR3 sequence is CAISESATGANYGYTF. Here the CDR3 DNA reads TGTGCCATCAGTGAGTCTGCGACCGGAGCTAACTATGGCTACACCTTC. The V and J genes are TRBV10-3 and TRBJ1-2; D is unclear. V dropped 0 bases and J dropped 0 bases, with 11 bases sitting between them. In germline, CDR1 is ENHRY, CDR2 SYGVKD. The CDR3 runs 16 residues.

The DNA for the CDR3 is TGTGCCAGCAGCGGGACTAGCCCGGGGGAGCAGTACTTC. It codes for CASSGTSPGEQYF. The rearrangement links TRBV5-4 to TRBJ2-7; 9 bases align to TRBD2. CDR1 is SGHNT, CDR2 YYREEE, per germline (reference sequence). V was pared by 4 bases and J by 7 bases, with 6 bases of the junction left unmatched. This CDR3 comprises 13 residues.

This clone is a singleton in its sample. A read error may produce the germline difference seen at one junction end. The CDR3, as DNA: TGTGCCAGCAGCTATAGCTACGAGCAGTACTTC. Amino acid sequence: CASSYSYEQYF. The J gene is TRBJ2-7, the V gene TRBV5-3; D unresolved. TRBV5-3 is an ORF for which the function is uncertain. This CDR3 has 11 amino acids.